The clone carrying this TCR beta chain was recorded many times. Its antigen is as yet unknown. Each cDNA molecule carried a unique molecular identifier. TCRdb itself ran the 5' RACE reads through MiXCR, one entry per CDR3 protein. The sample yields some 55,000 distinct CDR3 sequences, roughly 12% seen once. The entry originates in a study of early T cells in non-severe SARS-CoV-2 infection. The wider study: Sequenced bulk RNA came from whole blood that was unsorted, and chains were unpaired. Study findings and constraints: Sequences matched to VDJdb favored anti-spike CD8 responses, while private and CD4 specificities were missed.

The origin of this receptor is an adult who was a healthcare worker with PCR-confirmed SARS-CoV-2 infection or an uninfected control (not recorded which). This material consisted of whole blood, taken at baseline.

This CDR3 is CASNRANEQYF. The CDR3 region has the DNA TGTGCCAGCAACAGGGCCAACGAGCAGTACTTC. The rearrangement links TRBV6-2 or TRBV6-3 to TRBJ2-7, with D possibly TRBD1 on 6 matching bases. The CDR3 sequence is 11 residues long. CDR1 is MNHEY and CDR2 is SVGEGT in the germline V gene. Trimming took off 7 bases at V and 5 bases at J, with 9 bases between the two ends.